This passage covers 10 T cell receptor beta chains from one sample sequenced in a study of blood T cell repertoires in COVID-19. Data came from immunoSEQ multiplex PCR; TCRdb stores just in-frame clones and leaves some out. The sample shows some 190,000 clones, more than 70% of them seen only once. The specimen was PBMCs or T cells enriched from blood (not recorded which). The receptors stem from a man in his thirties or forties with acute COVID-19.

The V call is TRBV10-3, the J call TRBJ2-7; D unresolved. The CDR3 has 13 residues. Trimming stripped 3 bases from V and 1 base from J, with 7 bases between. Per germline, CDR1 ENHRY and CDR2 SYGVKD. CDR3 amino acids: CAISDTVSYEQYF. The DNA of the CDR3 is TGTGCCATCAGTGACACGGTTTCCTACGAGCAGTACTTC.

The rearrangement joins TRBV25-1 to TRBJ2-1; 12 positions agree with TRBD1. This CDR3 spans 16 amino acids. The germline V gene has CDR1 MGHDK and CDR2 SYGVNS. V lost 2 bases and J lost 5; bases outside the gene matches: 4. Here the CDR3 reads CASSEVGQGANNEQFF. The CDR3 DNA reads TGTGCCAGCAGTGAAGTGGGACAGGGGGCAAACAATGAGCAGTTCTTC.

This clone was seen a single time. The chain couples TRBV7-9 to TRBJ1-6; D gene unclear. V was pared by 1 base and J by 8 bases, with 9 bases between. Germline assignment: CDR1 SEHNR and CDR2 FQNEAQ (reference sequence). The CDR3 covers 14 residues. The CDR3 sequence: CASSLGAWDSPLHF. The CDR3 nucleotides read TGTGCCAGCAGCTTAGGGGCATGGGATTCACCCCTCCACTTT. The full variable domain, completed using reference TRBV7-9 and TRBJ1-6, is DTGVSQNPRHKITKRGQNVTFRCDPISEHNRLYWYRQTLGQGPEFLTYFQNEAQLEKSRLLSDRFSAERPKGSFSTLEIQRTEQGDSAMYLCASSLGAWDSPLHFGNGTRLTVT.

This chain links TRBV6-5 with TRBJ2-5, with 8 bases lining up with TRBD1. CDR1 is MNHEY, CDR2 SVGAGI, per germline. V dropped 6 bases and J dropped 5; count of bases not matched to a gene: 11. This CDR3 is 15 amino acids long. The CDR3 region has the DNA TGTGCCAGCAGCTCGACAGGGGTGGTGTGGGAGACCCAGTACTTC. As protein: CASSSTGVVWETQYF.

V gene TRBV28 combines with J gene TRBJ1-5, with D unresolved. The CDR3 runs 13 residues. V lost 4 bases, J lost 5 bases, and 9 bases lay in between. The germline V gene has CDR1 MDHEN and CDR2 SYDVKM. CDR3 coding DNA: TGTGCCAGCAGTTCCCAGGACTATCAGCCCCAGCATTTT. Amino acid sequence: CASSSQDYQPQHF.

The genes are TRBV6-5 and TRBJ1-6; weak D call: TRBD1 (5 bases). Germline-derived CDR1 and CDR2 are MNHEY and SVGAGI. Trimming removed 8 bases at V and 2 bases at J, with 10 bases between. The CDR3 is made up of 14 amino acids. The CDR3 nucleotides are TGTGCCAGCCTCGGACAAACCTATAATTCACCCCTCCACTTT. It yields the protein CASLGQTYNSPLHF.

The chain has TRBV7-9 and TRBJ1-1; 9 bases match TRBD1. The V segment lost 3 bases and the J segment 2 bases; nucleotides outside the gene matches: 7. Germline-derived CDR1 and CDR2 are SEHNR and FQNEAQ (reference sequence). The CDR3 is 16 amino acids. The CDR3 DNA reads as TGTGCCAGCAGCTTGAGCTGGGACAGGGTAAACACTGAAGCTTTCTTT. Amino acids: CASSLSWDRVNTEAFF.

The chain combines TRBV28 with TRBJ1-2; the D gene is possibly TRBD1 (6 bases). Germline loops: CDR1 MDHEN, CDR2 SYDVKM. The CDR3 consists of 13 residues. V gave up 2 bases and J gave up 4 bases, with 8 bases separating them. CDR3 DNA sequence: TGTGCCAGCAGTTTAGGACAGTTCTATGGCTACACCTTC. This translates into CASSLGQFYGYTF.

The rearrangement uses TRBV4-2 and TRBJ2-1; 11 positions match TRBD2. The germline CDR1 and CDR2 sequences are LGHNA and YNFKEQ. The CDR3 is 16 amino acids. The trim removed 0 bases at V and 4 bases at J, leaving 2 bases unmatched. CDR3 residues: CASSQDSSGGYNEQFF. The DNA of the CDR3 is TGTGCCAGCAGCCAAGATTCTAGCGGGGGGTACAATGAGCAGTTCTTC.

The rearrangement joins TRBV3-1 (or the pseudogene TRBV3-2) to TRBJ1-2; no clear D. Germline-derived CDR1 and CDR2 are LGHDT and YNNKEL (reference sequence). The V end lost 1 base, the J end lost 8 bases, and 8 bases lay between the germline ends. CDR3 length equals 12 residues. CDR3 in amino acids: CASSQVSRGYTF. CDR3 bases: TGTGCCAGCAGCCAAGTCTCGAGGGGCTACACCTTC.